Listed below are T cell receptor beta chains from one sample, sequenced in a study of blood T cells in healthy people across ages. MiXCR was run by TCRdb on the 5' RACE reads, yielding one entry per CDR3 protein. The sample contains approximately 800,000 distinct CDR3 sequences, 25% to 30% of which appear only once. This sample was shared with a second study, whose subject was T cells of mothers and their children.

Sequenced material: blood. These receptors originate from a boy younger than 18 in good health. Each CDR3 is given with its conserved first and last residue.

v_gene: TRBV23-1; CDR3aa: CASSQSWGSGTGELFF
v_gene: TRBV27; CDR3aa: CASSLLGGSGNTIYF
v_gene: TRBV20-1; CDR3aa: CSASSFSVLTDTQYF
v_gene: TRBV3-1; CDR3aa: CASSQDLSGGTYEQYF
v_gene: TRBV3-1; CDR3aa: CASSQEETDEQYF
v_gene: TRBV15; CDR3aa: CATSRGQGASNEKLFF
v_gene: TRBV12-3/TRBV12-4; CDR3aa: CASSFSSGNTIYF
v_gene: TRBV20-1; CDR3aa: CSALAGGAKNIQYF
v_gene: TRBV14; CDR3aa: CASSQDPAGSNQPQHF
v_gene: TRBV7-9; CDR3aa: CASSLGSGGENQPQHF
v_gene: TRBV4-1; CDR3aa: CASRSTSGGTDTQYF
v_gene: TRBV10-3; CDR3aa: CAISTSGGTYEQYF
v_gene: TRBV25-1; CDR3aa: CASSEGGQGQETQYF
v_gene: TRBV3-1; CDR3aa: CASSRTGGSTEAFF
v_gene: TRBV10-3; CDR3aa: CAISRSYEQYF
v_gene: TRBV3-1; CDR3aa: CASSQDRSKRDYGYTF
v_gene: TRBV5-8; CDR3aa: CASSWVRSLGEQFF
v_gene: TRBV5-1; CDR3aa: CASSLTPDRIYEQYF
v_gene: TRBV11-3; CDR3aa: CASSTWTGRNTGELFF
v_gene: TRBV2; CDR3aa: CASTTGQTFNYGYTF
v_gene: TRBV6-1; CDR3aa: CASSTDRGPAVPDTQYF
v_gene: TRBV6-1; CDR3aa: CASRGGSGNQPQHF
v_gene: TRBV6-8; CDR3aa: CASSPLRKSDGYTF
v_gene: TRBV29-1; CDR3aa: CSVLKGGPRDIQYF
v_gene: TRBV7-3; CDR3aa: CASSATSGGAQNIQYF
v_gene: TRBV2; CDR3aa: CASSEAAEAFF
v_gene: TRBV4-2; CDR3aa: CASSLTGYSEQQYF
v_gene: TRBV27; CDR3aa: CASSLVFGGEIVYEQYF
v_gene: TRBV5-1; CDR3aa: CASSLVHAPWGYEQYF
v_gene: TRBV11-2; CDR3aa: CASSLEWGMNTEAFF
v_gene: TRBV12-3/TRBV12-4; CDR3aa: CASSTTQTGTVGGYTF
v_gene: TRBV6-5; CDR3aa: CASSYSGMHAQYF
v_gene: TRBV4-1; CDR3aa: CASRGGTFYNEQFF
v_gene: TRBV10-3; CDR3aa: CAIQSRTGSVHEQYF
v_gene: TRBV15; CDR3aa: CATSRDRDRADTQYF
v_gene: TRBV7-2; CDR3aa: CASSPWTASYNEQFF
v_gene: TRBV7-9; CDR3aa: CASSLEGTMGDTIYF
v_gene: TRBV2; CDR3aa: CASSEWVARETQYF
v_gene: TRBV5-1; CDR3aa: CASSFGQGGVDTQYF
v_gene: TRBV20-1; CDR3aa: CSAKRNNYGYTF
v_gene: TRBV11-2; CDR3aa: CASSLDRDGAQFF
v_gene: TRBV28; CDR3aa: CASSRGQRRETQYF
v_gene: TRBV12-3/TRBV12-4; CDR3aa: CASRELGETQYF
v_gene: TRBV5-1; CDR3aa: CASSLVARSRTYF
v_gene: TRBV9; CDR3aa: CASSVYRWDSPKSRRGELFF
v_gene: TRBV28; CDR3aa: CASSPPITGEETQYF
v_gene: TRBV9; CDR3aa: CASSLLGGVKEKLFF
v_gene: TRBV3-1; CDR3aa: CASSQDVQGEQYF
v_gene: TRBV28; CDR3aa: CASIDLGTDNYGYTF